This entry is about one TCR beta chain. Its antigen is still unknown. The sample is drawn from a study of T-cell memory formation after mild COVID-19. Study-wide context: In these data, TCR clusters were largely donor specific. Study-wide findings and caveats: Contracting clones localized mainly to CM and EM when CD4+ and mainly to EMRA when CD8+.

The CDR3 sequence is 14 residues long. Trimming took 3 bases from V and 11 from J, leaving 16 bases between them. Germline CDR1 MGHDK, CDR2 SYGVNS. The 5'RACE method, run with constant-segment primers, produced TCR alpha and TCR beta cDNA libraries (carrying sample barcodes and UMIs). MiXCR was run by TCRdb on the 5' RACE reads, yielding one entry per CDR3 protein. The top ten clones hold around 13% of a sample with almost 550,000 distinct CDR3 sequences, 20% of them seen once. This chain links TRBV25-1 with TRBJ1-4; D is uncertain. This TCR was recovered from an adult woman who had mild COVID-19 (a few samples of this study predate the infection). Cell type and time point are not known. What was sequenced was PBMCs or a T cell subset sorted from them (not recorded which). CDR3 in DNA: TGTGCCAGCAGTGAGCCCCGGGCGGGGAACAAACTGTTTTTT. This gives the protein CASSEPRAGNKLFF.